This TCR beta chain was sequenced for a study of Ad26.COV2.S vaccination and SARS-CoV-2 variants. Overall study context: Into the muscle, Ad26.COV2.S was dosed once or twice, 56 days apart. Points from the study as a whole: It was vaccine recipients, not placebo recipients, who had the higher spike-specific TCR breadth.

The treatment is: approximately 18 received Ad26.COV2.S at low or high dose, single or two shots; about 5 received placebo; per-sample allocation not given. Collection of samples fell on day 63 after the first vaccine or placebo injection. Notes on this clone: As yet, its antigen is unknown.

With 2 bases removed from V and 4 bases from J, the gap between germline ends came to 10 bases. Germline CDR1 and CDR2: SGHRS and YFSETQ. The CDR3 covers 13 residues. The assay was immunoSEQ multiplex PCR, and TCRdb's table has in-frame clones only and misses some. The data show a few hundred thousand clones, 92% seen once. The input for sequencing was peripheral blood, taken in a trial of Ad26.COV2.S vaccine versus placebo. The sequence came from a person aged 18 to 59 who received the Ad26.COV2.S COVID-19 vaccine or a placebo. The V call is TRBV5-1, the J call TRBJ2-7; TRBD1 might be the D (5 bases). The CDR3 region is CASSFDSIYEQYF. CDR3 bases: TGCGCCAGCAGCTTCGACAGTATTTACGAGCAGTACTTC.